The T cell receptor (beta chain) described here comes from a study of blood T cell repertoires in COVID-19. On the study more broadly: Samples of COVID-19 (acute and convalescent) were obtained from the United States, Italy and Spain.

Profiling relied on immunoSEQ multiplex PCR, and the TCRdb table lists in-frame clones only, not all of them. The sample has 290,000 or so clones, about nine tenths seen once. Residents of about two dozen US areas, aged roughly 18 to 89 years, made up the participants. Sequencing was carried out using PBMCs or T cells enriched from blood (not recorded which). The receptor was isolated from a woman in her thirties who had recovered from COVID-19.

In nucleotides, the CDR3 is TGTGCCAGCAGCCCCTCCTTAGCGGGAGGGAGAACCGGGGAGCTGTTTTTT. Protein sequence: CASSPSLAGGRTGELFF. The gene calls are TRBV7-3 and TRBJ2-2, with 11 bases matching TRBD2. Trimming removed 5 bases from V and 5 bases from J; junction bases left unmatched: 10. CDR3 size: 17 residues. The germline V gene encodes CDR1 SGHTA and CDR2 FQGTGA.